These T cell receptor beta chains were read from a single sample in a study of T cell responses to AZD1222 COVID-19 vaccine. Some clones are missing from TCRdb's copy, which holds only in-frame ones; the method was immunoSEQ multiplex PCR. The table shows under 85,000 clones, with about nine tenths occurring only once. This specimen consisted of peripheral blood, obtained on day 0 of AZD1222 vaccination. The source is an adult in good health. The CDR3 runs from the conserved cysteine through the conserved F or W. The D gene is left open where the match is weak. Only some rows state a clone size, as once, few, many or a class for expanded clones.

V gene: TRBV27
D gene: NA
J gene: TRBJ1-5
clone size: NA
CDR3 DNA: TGTGCCAGCAGTCCCCCGGGTCAGCCCCAGCATTTT
CDR3 protein: CASSPPGQPQHF

V gene: TRBV18
D gene: NA
J gene: TRBJ2-3
clone size: NA
CDR3 DNA: TGTGCCAGCTCACCAGAAGATGTCACAGATACGCAGTATTTT
CDR3 protein: CASSPEDVTDTQYF

V gene: TRBV30
D gene: NA
J gene: TRBJ1-1
clone size: NA
CDR3 DNA: TGTGCCTGGAGTACCCAGACTGAAGCTTTCTTT
CDR3 protein: CAWSTQTEAFF

V gene: TRBV19
D gene: NA
J gene: TRBJ2-6
clone size: NA
CDR3 DNA: TGTGCCACCACTTCGGGCCGAAGCTCTGGGGCCAACGTCCTGACTTTC
CDR3 protein: CATTSGRSSGANVLTF

V gene: TRBV7-8
D gene: TRBD1
J gene: TRBJ1-3
clone size: NA
CDR3 DNA: TGTGCCAGCAGCTCGAGGGGACAGGGAAACACCATATATTTT
CDR3 protein: CASSSRGQGNTIYF

V gene: TRBV7-7
D gene: NA
J gene: TRBJ2-2
clone size: NA
CDR3 DNA: TGTGCCAGCAGCCTCCTGACACCAGGCAACACCGGGGAGCTGTTTTTT
CDR3 protein: CASSLLTPGNTGELFF

V gene: TRBV6-5
D gene: NA
J gene: TRBJ1-5
clone size: NA
CDR3 DNA: TGTGCCAGCGGAAGTCGGATCAATCAGCCCCAGCATTTT
CDR3 protein: CASGSRINQPQHF

V gene: TRBV5-1
D gene: TRBD1
J gene: TRBJ2-1
clone size: NA
CDR3 DNA: TGCGCCAGCAGCGACCGGGACAGGGGGCGAAATGAGCAGTTCTTC
CDR3 protein: CASSDRDRGRNEQFF

V gene: TRBV27
D gene: TRBD1
J gene: TRBJ1-2
clone size: once
CDR3 DNA: TGTGCCAGCAGTATCACTTATCAGGGGGCAGGTGGCTACACCTTC
CDR3 protein: CASSITYQGAGGYTF

V gene: TRBV5-1
D gene: TRBD2
J gene: TRBJ2-7
clone size: NA
CDR3 DNA: TGCGCCAGCAGCATCACCCCCACTGGACTAGCGGGAGGTCTCGAGCAGTACTTC
CDR3 protein: CASSITPTGLAGGLEQYF

V gene: TRBV7-9
D gene: TRBD1
J gene: TRBJ2-1
clone size: NA
CDR3 DNA: TGTGCCAGCAGCTTATATCGGGACAGGGGCCGCAATGAGCAGTTCTTC
CDR3 protein: CASSLYRDRGRNEQFF

V gene: TRBV4-3
D gene: NA
J gene: TRBJ2-4
clone size: NA
CDR3 DNA: TGCGCCAGCAGCCAAGATCTTGAGATGGCAAACATTCAGTACTTC
CDR3 protein: CASSQDLEMANIQYF

V gene: TRBV19
D gene: TRBD1
J gene: TRBJ1-1
clone size: NA
CDR3 DNA: TGTGCCAGTAGTCCGGACAGGACAGATGAAGCTTTCTTT
CDR3 protein: CASSPDRTDEAFF

V gene: TRBV18
D gene: TRBD2
J gene: TRBJ2-6
clone size: NA
CDR3 DNA: TGTGCCAGCTCATTCGGACTAGCGGGCTTCTCTGGGGCCAACGTCCTGACTTTC
CDR3 protein: CASSFGLAGFSGANVLTF

V gene: TRBV19
D gene: NA
J gene: TRBJ1-2
clone size: few
CDR3 DNA: TGTGCCAGTAGTCCCGGGTCTGGGTATAGGGTTTCGTATGGCTACACCTTC
CDR3 protein: CASSPGSGYRVSYGYTF

V gene: TRBV7-9
D gene: NA
J gene: TRBJ2-6
clone size: NA
CDR3 DNA: TGTGCCAGCAGCTTAGGACGGGACCGATATTTCTCTGGGGCCAACGTCCTGACTTTC
CDR3 protein: CASSLGRDRYFSGANVLTF

V gene: TRBV27
D gene: NA
J gene: TRBJ1-1
clone size: NA
CDR3 DNA: TGTGCCAGCAGTAATATCCAACGGGTTAACACTGAAGCTTTCTTT
CDR3 protein: CASSNIQRVNTEAFF

V gene: TRBV28
D gene: NA
J gene: TRBJ2-1
clone size: few
CDR3 DNA: TGTGCCAGCAGTTCCGCCTCCTCCTACAATGAGCAGTTCTTC
CDR3 protein: CASSSASSYNEQFF

V gene: TRBV5-5
D gene: NA
J gene: TRBJ1-2
clone size: NA
CDR3 DNA: TGTGCCAGCAGCCTATCGGGCGTGCGGGATGGCTACACCTTC
CDR3 protein: CASSLSGVRDGYTF

V gene: TRBV18
D gene: TRBD2
J gene: TRBJ2-3
clone size: NA
CDR3 DNA: TGTGCCAGCTCACCCGGGAGGGTTGGCACGCAGTATTTT
CDR3 protein: CASSPGRVGTQYF

V gene: TRBV5-4
D gene: NA
J gene: TRBJ1-2
clone size: NA
CDR3 DNA: TGTGCCAGCAGCACGGACATCTATGGCTACACCTTC
CDR3 protein: CASSTDIYGYTF

V gene: TRBV29-1
D gene: NA
J gene: TRBJ1-2
clone size: once
CDR3 DNA: TGCAGCGCCGGGGCCAGGGGCTATGGCTACACCTTC
CDR3 protein: CSAGARGYGYTF

V gene: TRBV16
D gene: TRBD2
J gene: TRBJ2-7
clone size: NA
CDR3 DNA: TGTGCCAGCAGCACGACTAGCGGGGCCTACGAGCAGTACTTC
CDR3 protein: CASSTTSGAYEQYF

V gene: TRBV20-1
D gene: NA
J gene: TRBJ1-1
clone size: once
CDR3 DNA: TGCAGTGCTAGGGCCTCCGAAGCTTTCTTT
CDR3 protein: CSARASEAFF

V gene: TRBV27
D gene: TRBD1
J gene: TRBJ1-6
clone size: NA
CDR3 DNA: TGTGCCAGCAGAACGGGACAGGAACACTATAATTCACCCCTCCACTTT
CDR3 protein: CASRTGQEHYNSPLHF

V gene: TRBV5-8
D gene: NA
J gene: TRBJ2-7
clone size: NA
CDR3 DNA: TGTGCCAGCAGCGTAAGACAAGGAACGGGGCAGTACTTC
CDR3 protein: CASSVRQGTGQYF

V gene: TRBV21-1
D gene: NA
J gene: TRBJ2-3
clone size: NA
CDR3 DNA: TGTGCCAGCAGCAAAGTTTGTCGAGACGGAACCTCTAGCACAGATACGCAGTATTTT
CDR3 protein: CASSKVCRDGTSSTDTQYF

V gene: TRBV5-8
D gene: NA
J gene: TRBJ1-3
clone size: once
CDR3 DNA: TGTGCCAGCAGCCAGGAAGCGGTGACCGGAAACACCATATATTTT
CDR3 protein: CASSQEAVTGNTIYF

V gene: TRBV19
D gene: TRBD2
J gene: TRBJ2-7
clone size: few
CDR3 DNA: TGTGCCAGTAGTATAGGGTCAGCGGGAGGCGGGGAGCAGTACTTC
CDR3 protein: CASSIGSAGGGEQYF

V gene: TRBV28
D gene: NA
J gene: TRBJ1-2
clone size: few
CDR3 DNA: TGTGCCAGCAGTTTTATAGGGGGGTTCTATGGCTACACCTTC
CDR3 protein: CASSFIGGFYGYTF